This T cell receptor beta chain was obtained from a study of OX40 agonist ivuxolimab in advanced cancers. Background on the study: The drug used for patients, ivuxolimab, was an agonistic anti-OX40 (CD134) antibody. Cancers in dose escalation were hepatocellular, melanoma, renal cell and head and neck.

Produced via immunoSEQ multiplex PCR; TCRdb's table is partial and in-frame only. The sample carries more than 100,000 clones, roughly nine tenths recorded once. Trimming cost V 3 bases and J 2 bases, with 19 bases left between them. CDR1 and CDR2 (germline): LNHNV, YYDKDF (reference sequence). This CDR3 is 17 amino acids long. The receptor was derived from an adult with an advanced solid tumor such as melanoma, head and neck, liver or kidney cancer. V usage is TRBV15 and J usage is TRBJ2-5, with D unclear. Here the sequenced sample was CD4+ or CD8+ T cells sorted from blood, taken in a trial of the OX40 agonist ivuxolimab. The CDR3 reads CATSSRIARAWQETQYF. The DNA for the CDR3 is TGTGCCACCAGCAGTCGAATAGCTAGGGCCTGGCAAGAGACCCAGTACTTC.